Listed below are T cell receptor beta chains from one sample, sequenced in a study of blood T cell repertoires in COVID-19. Some clones are missing from TCRdb's copy, which holds only in-frame ones; the method was immunoSEQ multiplex PCR. Among more than 65,000 clones listed, roughly 84% were seen once. Source material: peripheral blood. The receptor set was obtained from a man aged 45-65 years with acute or convalescent COVID-19. Each CDR3 is given with its conserved first and last residue. D genes are given only for firm matches. The size of a clone is reported for some rows only, either as once, few or many, or as a class for expanded clones.

v_gene,abundance,d_gene,j_gene,CDR3aa,CDR3nt
TRBV28,-,TRBD2,TRBJ2-7,CASSSHGGTAYEQYF,TGTGCCAGCAGTTCCCACGGGGGGACTGCCTACGAGCAGTACTTC
TRBV27,-,-,TRBJ2-7,CASSLRVAYEQYF,TGTGCCAGCAGTTTGCGGGTAGCCTACGAGCAGTACTTC
TRBV15,-,-,TRBJ2-1,CATAALSTISYNEQFF,TGTGCCACCGCCGCCCTGAGTACCATATCCTACAATGAGCAGTTCTTC
TRBV7-2,-,TRBD1,TRBJ1-6,CASSPSGQYNSPLHF,TGTGCCAGCAGCCCGTCGGGACAGTATAATTCACCCCTCCACTTT
TRBV7-9,few,TRBD1,TRBJ2-7,CASSRQGTDYEQYF,TGTGCCAGCAGCCGACAGGGAACAGACTACGAGCAGTACTTC
TRBV11-3,-,TRBD2,TRBJ2-1,CASSSGASGRADYNEQFF,TGTGCCAGCAGCTCAGGAGCTAGCGGGAGGGCGGACTACAATGAGCAGTTCTTC
TRBV5-6,-,TRBD2,TRBJ2-5,CASSRRLAGPQETQYF,TGTGCCAGCAGTAGAAGACTAGCGGGACCTCAAGAGACCCAGTACTTC
TRBV15,few,TRBD1,TRBJ1-1,CATSRVGGAGTEAFF,TGTGCCACCAGCAGAGTAGGGGGCGCCGGCACTGAAGCTTTCTTT
TRBV4-3,-,TRBD2,TRBJ2-2,CASSPGGLRLTGELFF,TGCGCCAGCAGCCCGGGGGGATTGAGACTCACCGGGGAGCTGTTTTTT
TRBV7-2,-,-,TRBJ2-7,CASSSRGGPRVWDEQYF,TGTGCCAGCAGCTCTAGGGGTGGGCCCAGGGTATGGGACGAGCAGTACTTC
TRBV9,once,-,TRBJ2-7,CASSLSGQEGEQYF,TGTGCCAGCAGCCTATCCGGGCAGGAGGGCGAGCAGTACTTC
TRBV18,-,TRBD1,TRBJ2-1,CASSPPGQGYNEQFF,TGTGCCAGCTCACCACCTGGACAGGGATACAATGAGCAGTTCTTC
TRBV7-2,once,-,TRBJ1-4,CASSPRHSTNEKLFF,TGTGCCAGCAGCCCCAGACACTCAACTAATGAAAAACTGTTTTTT
TRBV6-2/TRBV6-3,-,TRBD1,TRBJ2-7,CASSYSIRTTGRSYEQYF,TGTGCCAGCAGTTACTCCATTAGGACGACAGGGAGATCCTACGAGCAGTACTTC
TRBV27,-,-,TRBJ2-3,CASSRPGFADTQYF,TGTGCCAGCAGTCGACCAGGGTTCGCAGATACGCAGTATTTT
TRBV6-2/TRBV6-3,-,-,TRBJ2-7,CASSADTNYEQYF,TGTGCCAGCAGCGCGGACACCAACTACGAGCAGTACTTC
TRBV19,-,TRBD1,TRBJ1-1,CATHQGATEAFF,TGTGCCACCCATCAGGGGGCCACTGAAGCTTTCTTT
TRBV5-8,few,TRBD1,TRBJ1-1,CASSYDRGGNTEAFF,TGTGCCAGCAGCTACGACAGGGGGGGGAACACTGAAGCTTTCTTT
TRBV7-3,-,TRBD1,TRBJ2-5,CASSLGQGGLETQYF,TGTGCCAGCAGTCTGGGACAGGGTGGCTTGGAGACCCAGTACTTC
TRBV27,-,-,TRBJ2-1,CASSLRTGFRQFF,TGTGCCAGCAGTTTAAGGACGGGATTCCGGCAGTTCTTC
TRBV7-2,many,-,TRBJ1-5,CASSLGQGSNQPQHF,TGTGCCAGCAGCTTAGGCCAGGGTAGCAATCAGCCCCAGCATTTT
TRBV20-1,-,-,TRBJ2-1,CSASWASGGREQFF,TGCAGTGCTAGTTGGGCAAGTGGAGGCCGTGAGCAGTTCTTC
TRBV5-1,-,-,TRBJ2-1,CASSFSGGGEQFF,TGCGCCAGCAGCTTTTCGGGTGGCGGTGAGCAGTTCTTC
TRBV11-2,-,-,TRBJ1-1,CASSLQEDTEAFF,TGTGCCAGCAGCTTGCAGGAGGACACTGAAGCTTTCTTT
TRBV27,-,TRBD1,TRBJ1-1,CASSLSSTGTSEAFF,TGTGCCAGCAGTTTAAGCTCGACAGGGACTTCTGAAGCTTTCTTT
TRBV11-2,-,TRBD2,TRBJ2-3,CASSLVSGGPPRDTQYF,TGTGCCAGCAGCTTAGTTAGCGGGGGACCTCCGAGGGATACGCAGTATTTT
TRBV18,-,-,TRBJ1-2,CASSPQGATNYGYTF,TGTGCCAGCTCACCGCAGGGCGCTACTAACTATGGCTACACCTTC
TRBV7-6,-,TRBD2,TRBJ2-7,CASSSRLAGGPDEQYF,TGTGCCAGCAGCTCCCGACTAGCGGGAGGGCCGGACGAGCAGTACTTC
TRBV7-8,-,TRBD1,TRBJ1-2,CASSTQTGGGGYTF,TGTGCCAGCAGCACCCAGACAGGGGGTGGAGGCTACACCTTC
TRBV4-2,few,-,TRBJ1-5,CASSQDEGQPQHF,TGTGCCAGCAGCCAAGATGAGGGTCAGCCCCAGCATTTT
TRBV7-3,-,-,TRBJ1-1,CASSLGQGKAKAFF,TGTGCCAGCAGCTTAGGGCAGGGGAAAGCCAAAGCTTTCTTT
TRBV29-1,-,TRBD1,TRBJ2-7,CSVRATGQKYEQYF,TGCAGCGTCCGCGCAACGGGACAGAAATACGAGCAGTACTTC
TRBV2,-,TRBD2,TRBJ2-2,CASSSLASIGTGELFF,TGTGCCAGCAGCTCACTAGCGTCCATTGGCACCGGGGAGCTGTTTTTT
TRBV27,-,TRBD2,TRBJ2-3,CASSLGTSGGKQYF,TGTGCCAGCAGTTTAGGGACTAGCGGGGGGAAGCAGTATTTT
TRBV4-3,-,-,TRBJ1-4,CASSQDQILNEKLFF,TGCGCCAGCAGCCAAGACCAGATCCTTAATGAAAAACTGTTTTTT
TRBV6-5,-,TRBD2,TRBJ2-7,CASSPGTTYEQYF,TGTGCCAGCAGCCCCGGGACTACCTACGAGCAGTACTTC
TRBV30,-,-,TRBJ1-3,CAYYRDSGNTIYF,TGTGCTTATTACAGAGACTCTGGAAACACCATATATTTT
TRBV27,-,-,TRBJ2-5,CASSPFQETQYF,TGTGCCAGCAGTCCATTCCAAGAGACCCAGTACTTC
TRBV7-2,-,-,TRBJ1-2,CASSLRFGGVGGYTF,TGTGCCAGCAGCTTAAGATTCGGGGGGGTTGGTGGCTACACCTTC
TRBV5-4,-,-,TRBJ1-2,CASSPAQGYGYTF,TGTGCCAGCAGCCCCGCTCAGGGTTATGGCTACACCTTC
TRBV6-5,-,-,TRBJ2-3,CASRSSTDTQYF,TGTGCCAGCAGGTCTAGCACAGATACGCAGTATTTT
TRBV3-1/TRBV3-2,-,TRBD2,TRBJ2-1,CASTALAGGPRNEQFF,TGTGCCAGCACTGCGCTAGCGGGAGGGCCGAGGAATGAGCAGTTCTTC
TRBV13,-,-,TRBJ2-2,CASSLSRGELFF,TGTGCCAGCAGCCTGTCCAGAGGGGAGCTGTTTTTT
TRBV7-2,-,-,TRBJ1-1,CASSRTEVNTEAFF,TGTGCCAGCAGCCGGACAGAGGTGAACACTGAAGCTTTCTTT
TRBV5-1,-,TRBD1,TRBJ1-1,CASSLGFRTGIEWSTEAFF,TGCGCCAGCAGCTTGGGGTTTCGGACAGGTATAGAATGGAGCACTGAAGCTTTCTTT
TRBV27,-,TRBD1,TRBJ2-7,CASSKGDREYREQYF,TGTGCCAGCAGTAAAGGGGACAGGGAGTATCGCGAGCAGTACTTC
TRBV3-1/TRBV3-2,-,-,TRBJ2-7,CASSQDRPSEQYF,TGTGCCAGCAGCCAAGATAGGCCTAGCGAGCAGTACTTC
TRBV29-1,-,-,TRBJ2-6,CSVDYNSGANVLTF,TGCAGCGTTGATTACAACTCTGGGGCCAACGTCCTGACTTTC
TRBV5-1,-,-,TRBJ1-1,CASSLDIGTEAFF,TGCGCCAGCAGCTTGGATATAGGGACAGAAGCTTTCTTT
TRBV28,-,-,TRBJ2-1,CASSDGGSYNEQFF,TGTGCCAGCAGCGATGGAGGGAGTTACAATGAGCAGTTCTTC
TRBV28,-,-,TRBJ1-4,CASSSTSAGTNEKLFF,TGTGCCAGCAGTTCCACCTCGGCGGGTACTAATGAAAAACTGTTTTTT